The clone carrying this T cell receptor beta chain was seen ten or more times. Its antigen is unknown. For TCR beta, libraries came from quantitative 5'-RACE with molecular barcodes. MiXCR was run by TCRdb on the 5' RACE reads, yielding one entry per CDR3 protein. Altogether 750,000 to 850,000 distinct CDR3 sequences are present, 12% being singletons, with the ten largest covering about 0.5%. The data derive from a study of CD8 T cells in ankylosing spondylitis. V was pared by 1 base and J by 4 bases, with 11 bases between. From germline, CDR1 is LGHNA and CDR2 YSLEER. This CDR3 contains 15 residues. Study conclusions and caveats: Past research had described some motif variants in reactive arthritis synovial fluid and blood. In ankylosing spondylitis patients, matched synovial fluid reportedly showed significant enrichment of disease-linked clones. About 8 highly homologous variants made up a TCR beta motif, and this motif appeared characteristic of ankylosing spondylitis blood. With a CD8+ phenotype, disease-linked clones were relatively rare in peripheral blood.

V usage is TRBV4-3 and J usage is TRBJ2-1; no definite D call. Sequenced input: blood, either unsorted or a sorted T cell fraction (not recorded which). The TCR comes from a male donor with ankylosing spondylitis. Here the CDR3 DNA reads TGCGCCAGCAGCCAAGGGACCCTTCTATACAATGAGCAGTTCTTC. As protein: CASSQGTLLYNEQFF.